Listed here are 17 T cell receptor beta chains from one sample, sequenced in a study of T cell changes during pregnancy in multiple sclerosis. TCRdb's copy holds only in-frame clones and misses some; the assay was immunoSEQ multiplex PCR. The sample has approximately 130,000 clones; under 95% are singletons. The sequencing here drew on peripheral blood, taken before pregnancy. The receptors shown here come from a female donor with multiple sclerosis, enrolled in a pregnancy study.

This chain connects TRBV5-6 to TRBJ1-1; TRBD1 aligns across 7 bases. Germline loops: CDR1 SGHDT, CDR2 YYEEEE. V shed 3 bases, J shed 0 bases, and the junction held 8 bases outside the gene matches. The CDR3 sequence is 16 residues long. The CDR3 loop reads CASSSRTGPMNTEAFF. The CDR3 DNA sequence: TGTGCCAGCAGCTCCAGGACAGGACCCATGAACACTGAAGCTTTCTTT.

The genes are TRBV9 and TRBJ2-4; the D gene is possibly TRBD2 (6 bases). This CDR3 is 16 amino acids long. V was shortened by 3 bases and J by 2 bases, with 15 bases between the two germline ends. CDR1 SGDLS and CDR2 YYNGEE come from the germline V gene. CDR3 residues: CASSAGTDTSKNIQYF. CDR3 in DNA: TGTGCCAGCAGCGCCGGGACTGATACTTCCAAAAACATTCAGTACTTC.

The chain employs TRBV10-3 and TRBJ1-2, with 7 bases identical to TRBD1. CDR1 is ENHRY, CDR2 SYGVKD, per germline. J gave up 4 bases and V 10 bases, and 6 bases lay outside the gene matches. The CDR3 length is 12 residues. This chain's CDR3 is CANGQDVYGYTF. CDR3 nucleotides: TGTGCCAATGGACAGGACGTCTATGGCTACACCTTC.

The genes are TRBV6-6 and TRBJ2-7; 9 nucleotides line up with TRBD1. CDR3 length equals 13 residues. Germline CDR1 is MNHNY and CDR2 is SVGAGI (reference sequence). V lost 5 bases and J lost 2; bases outside the gene matches: 1. The CDR3 nucleotides read TGTGCCAGCAGTAGGGACAGGGCCTACGAGCAGTACTTC. As protein: CASSRDRAYEQYF.

This clone appeared once. The chain is built from TRBV27 and TRBJ2-7, with D perhaps TRBD1 (6 bases). The ends were cut back, 2 bases at V and 6 bases at J, with 11 bases in the middle. Germline V lookup: CDR1 MNHEY, CDR2 SMNVEV (reference sequence). CDR3 size: 13 residues. The CDR3 sequence: CASSLIQGAEQYF. The CDR3 bases are TGTGCCAGCAGTTTAATACAGGGTGCCGAGCAGTACTTC.

This chain uses TRBV29-1 with TRBJ1-1, with D perhaps TRBD1 (6 bases). CDR3 length: 13 amino acids. Trimming stripped 6 bases from V and 1 base from J, with 12 bases between. CDR1 and CDR2 (germline): SQVTM, ANQGSEA. The CDR3 here is CSVDGQKNTEAFF. The CDR3 DNA reads TGCAGCGTCGATGGACAGAAGAACACTGAAGCTTTCTTT. The whole variable domain, remainder taken from reference TRBV29-1 and TRBJ1-1, is SAVISQKPSRDICQRGTSLTIQCQVDSQVTMMFWYRQQPGQSLTLIATANQGSEATYESGFVIDKFPISRPNLTFSTLTVSNMSPEDSSIYLCSVDGQKNTEAFFGQGTRLTVV.

The V gene is TRBV9, the J gene TRBJ1-2; D gene unclear. This CDR3 comprises 12 residues. The germline gives CDR1 SGDLS, CDR2 YYNGEE. V was clipped by 4 bases and J by 5 bases, with 9 bases between them. The CDR3 nucleotides read TGTGCCAGCAGCTCCCGCGGATATGGCTACACCTTC. It encodes CASSSRGYGYTF.

The chain combines TRBV15 with TRBJ2-2; 8 positions agree with TRBD1. The V gene end was trimmed by 5 bases and the J gene end by 3 bases; junction bases not matched to a gene: 8. The CDR3 extends over 16 amino acids. The germline gives CDR1 LNHNV, CDR2 YYDKDF (reference sequence). The CDR3 coding sequence is TGTGCCACCAGCGGTTTAAGACAGGGGCACACCGGGGAGCTGTTTTTT. Residues: CATSGLRQGHTGELFF. The complete variable domain, with remaining parts taken from reference TRBV15 and TRBJ2-2, reads DAMVIQNPRYQVTQFGKPVTLSCSQTLNHNVMYWYQQKSSQAPKLLFHYYDKDFNNEADTPDNFQSRRPNTSFCFLDIRSPGLGDTAMYLCATSGLRQGHTGELFFGEGSRLTVL.

This chain joins TRBV5-6 and TRBJ1-6; TRBD1 might be the D (5 bases). The CDR3 runs to 15 residues. CDR1 SGHDT and CDR2 YYEEEE come from the germline V gene. V lost 2 bases and J 4 bases, leaving 10 bases between the germline ends. CDR3 amino acids: CASSFRALYNSPLHF. The CDR3 DNA sequence: TGTGCCAGCAGCTTCAGGGCCCTTTATAATTCACCCCTCCACTTT.

The V gene is TRBV27, the J gene TRBJ2-1, with D tentatively TRBD2 (5 bases). The CDR3 has 14 amino acids. Trimming removed 3 bases from V and 5 bases from J, with 11 bases in between. Per germline, CDR1 MNHEY and CDR2 SMNVEV (reference sequence). CDR3 residues: CASSLARTDNEQFF. CDR3 DNA sequence: TGTGCCAGCAGTTTGGCCAGGACTGACAATGAGCAGTTCTTC.

The rearrangement links TRBV13 to TRBJ2-1, with 8 bases identical to TRBD2. Germline CDR1 reads PRHDT; CDR2 reads FYEKMQ (reference sequence). V lost 5 bases and J lost 10; bases outside the gene matches: 4. The CDR3 sequence is 12 residues long. The CDR3 DNA is TGTGCCAGCAGCCGGAGCGGGGGCGAGCAGTTCTTC. This gives the protein CASSRSGGEQFF.

The CDR3 DNA sequence: TGTGCCAGCAGTTTGACAGGAAGAGGAAACATTCAGTACTTC. Residues: CASSLTGRGNIQYF. The chain carries TRBV28 and TRBJ2-4; TRBD1 is a possible D gene (6 bases). Germline CDR1 reads MDHEN; CDR2 reads SYDVKM. The ends were cut back, 3 bases at V and 6 bases at J, with 12 bases in the middle. The CDR3 extends over 14 amino acids.

This chain connects TRBV19 to TRBJ1-1; D perhaps matches TRBD1 (5 bases). CDR3 length equals 15 residues. Trimming took 3 bases from V and 4 from J, leaving 15 bases between them. Germline loops: CDR1 LNHDA, CDR2 SQIVND (reference sequence). CDR3: CASSIGGGLRTEAFF. The CDR3 DNA is TGTGCCAGTAGTATCGGGGGTGGTCTCCGCACTGAAGCTTTCTTT.

A note on this clone: In the same sample, other DNA sequences code for this CDR3. The chain links TRBV2 to TRBJ1-5, with D perhaps matching TRBD1 (5 bases). The CDR3 is made up of 12 amino acids. CDR1 SNHLY and CDR2 FYNNEI come from the germline V gene. Between the trimmed V and J ends, which lost 4 bases and 6 bases, there was a span of 7 bases. This CDR3 reads CASSGGGQPQHF. DNA of the CDR3: TGTGCCAGCAGTGGGGGCGGTCAGCCCCAGCATTTT.

DNA for the CDR3: TGTGCCAGCAGCACGGGACTAGCGGGAATATACAATGAGCAGTTCTTC. It specifies CASSTGLAGIYNEQFF. This chain uses TRBV11-2 with TRBJ2-1, with 13 bases that match TRBD2. The CDR3 covers 16 residues. Germline V CDR1 and CDR2: SGHAT, FQNNGV. Trimming took 5 bases from V and 4 from J; bases not matched to a gene: 5.

The CDR3 sequence: CASSVGGRQGSQETQYF. The CDR3 DNA follows: TGTGCCAGCAGCGTAGGCGGCCGACAGGGGTCACAAGAGACCCAGTACTTC. The rearrangement links TRBV9 to TRBJ2-5, with 8 bases matching TRBD1. The CDR3 has 17 residues. The germline V gene has CDR1 SGDLS and CDR2 YYNGEE. V was pared by 0 bases and J by 2 bases, with 9 bases of the junction left unmatched.

The chain employs TRBV6-6 and TRBJ1-1, with D possibly being TRBD1 (5 bases). CDR1 and CDR2 (germline): MNHNY, SVGAGI (reference sequence). The CDR3 is made up of 13 amino acids. V was clipped by 6 bases and J by 6 bases, with 14 bases between them. The CDR3 region is CASSLGTGAEAFF. The CDR3 DNA sequence: TGTGCCAGCAGCCTCGGCACAGGCGCTGAAGCTTTCTTT.